The 16 T cell receptor beta chains in this list originate from one sample, sequenced in a study of beta chain features in type 1 diabetes. Every bit of the isolated RNA underwent reverse transcription, so sequencing read expressed TCRB transcripts. Here immunoSEQ multiplex PCR was the method, and the copy in TCRdb shows in-frame clones only, minus some. Of about 150,000 clones in the sample, under 60% were seen once. Sequenced: Tregs from blood. These receptors were taken from a man younger than 30 in good health.

This clone was seen more than once but under ten times. The chain joins TRBV19 to TRBJ2-1; D gene uncertain. Germline CDR1 LNHDA, CDR2 SQIVND (reference sequence). The CDR3 extends over 19 amino acids. Trimming pared 3 bases from V and 1 base from J, leaving 22 bases between. CDR3 nucleotides: TGTGCCAGTAGTATCATTTTTTCTTCGTGGCCTTCTTCCTACAATGAGCAGTTCTTC. This translates into CASSIIFSSWPSSYNEQFF.

V is TRBV5-1 and J is TRBJ1-2; 9 bases agree with TRBD1. This CDR3 is 13 amino acids long. Germline-derived CDR1 and CDR2 are SGHRS and YFSETQ. V lost 4 bases and J lost 8; bases outside the gene matches: 6. The CDR3 spells CASSEGQGRGYTF. The DNA of the CDR3 is TGCGCCAGCAGCGAGGGACAGGGAAGGGGCTACACCTTC.

This clone has just a few counts. The V gene is TRBV28, the J gene TRBJ2-7; tentatively, D is TRBD1 (5 bases). Deletions cut 6 bases from V and 0 bases from J, with 12 bases between. The CDR3 has 14 amino acids. Germline CDR1 and CDR2: MDHEN and SYDVKM. CDR3 sequence: CASSAGYSSYEQYF. CDR3 bases: TGTGCCAGCAGCGCAGGGTACAGCTCCTACGAGCAGTACTTC.

The genes are TRBV7-2 and TRBJ1-1; D may be TRBD1 (5 bases). Germline CDR1 and CDR2: SGHTA and FQGNSA. This CDR3 has 14 residues. The ends were cut back, 3 bases at V and 10 bases at J, with 18 bases in the middle. The CDR3 loop is CASSFSIRGMRAFF. DNA of the CDR3: TGTGCCAGCAGCTTCTCAATACGGGGGATGCGAGCTTTCTTT.

This clone was found a few times. The chain employs TRBV7-3 and TRBJ2-5; 7 bases fit TRBD1. The CDR3 has 14 amino acids. Germline lookup yields CDR1 SGHTA and CDR2 FQGTGA. J was trimmed by 5 bases and V by 5 bases; bases with no gene match: 8. CDR3: CASSRGGQEETQYF. The CDR3 nucleotides read TGTGCCAGCAGCAGAGGGGGCCAGGAGGAGACCCAGTACTTC.

The chain combines TRBV6-5 with TRBJ2-7; TRBD1 aligns across 7 bases. The CDR3 runs to 14 residues. The V and J ends lost 5 bases and 5 bases, in that order; junction bases with no gene match: 9. Germline lookup yields CDR1 MNHEY and CDR2 SVGAGI. The CDR3 sequence is CASSAKRQGHEQYF. CDR3 DNA sequence: TGTGCCAGCAGTGCGAAGAGACAGGGCCACGAGCAGTACTTC.

The CDR3 loop reads CAIRRVGYNEQFF. The CDR3 bases are TGTGCCATCAGGAGGGTGGGCTACAATGAGCAGTTCTTC. The chain carries TRBV10-3 and TRBJ2-1, with D tentatively TRBD2 (5 bases). Germline V gene data show CDR1 as ENHRY and CDR2 as SYGVKD. The CDR3 is 13 amino acids. V dropped 6 bases and J dropped 3 bases, with 9 bases sitting between them.

This sequence joins TRBV27 and TRBJ2-2; TRBD2 agrees at 10 bases. The J segment lost 2 bases and the V segment lost 3 bases, leaving 6 bases of the junction unmatched. The germline V gene encodes CDR1 MNHEY and CDR2 SMNVEV (reference sequence). CDR3 length: 17 residues. The CDR3 here is CASSLVGLAANTGELFF. The DNA for the CDR3 is TGTGCCAGCAGTTTGGTCGGACTAGCGGCCAACACCGGGGAGCTGTTTTTT.

This chain links TRBV30 with TRBJ2-2; 7 bases map to TRBD1. Germline CDR1 and CDR2: GTSNPN and SVGIG (reference sequence). V was clipped by 5 bases and J by 4 bases; unmatched bases: 4. The CDR3 totals 13 residues. The CDR3 DNA reads as TGTGCCTGGTCCAGGGGGACCACCGGGGAGCTGTTTTTT. This translates into CAWSRGTTGELFF.

The CDR3 sequence is CASSLVTGTHGYTF. CDR3 nucleotides: TGTGCCAGCAGCTTAGTGACGGGGACTCATGGCTACACCTTC. The V call is TRBV7-2, the J call TRBJ1-2, with TRBD1 as a possible D gene (5 bases). This CDR3 is built from 14 residues. Trimming pared 1 base from V and 6 bases from J, leaving 12 bases between. The germline CDR1 and CDR2 sequences are SGHTA and FQGNSA.

This clone occurred once. This chain connects TRBV30 to TRBJ1-5; D uncertain. The CDR3 loop spans 13 amino acids. The V end was cut by 5 bases, the J end by 3 bases, with 11 bases between. Germline CDR1 reads GTSNPN; CDR2 reads SVGIG (reference sequence). CDR3 in DNA: TGTGCCTGGGCCCGCGGTCTCAATCAGCCCCAGCATTTT. Translated: CAWARGLNQPQHF.

The count of this clone is one. This sequence joins TRBV7-9 and TRBJ1-1; D is unclear. The V end was cut by 1 base, the J end by 11 bases, with 11 bases between. Germline values: CDR1 SEHNR, CDR2 FQNEAQ (reference sequence). CDR3 length: 12 amino acids. The CDR3 spells CASSLGPPGAFF. DNA of the CDR3: TGTGCCAGCAGCTTAGGTCCTCCCGGGGCTTTCTTT.

This clone was counted a few times. The V and J genes are TRBV6-6 and TRBJ1-2; 8 bases map to TRBD1. Unmatched junction bases numbered 13, after V lost 10 bases and J lost 3 bases. The CDR3 has 15 amino acids. CDR1 and CDR2 (germline): MNHNY, SVGAGI (reference sequence). The chain's CDR3 is CATPGAGGLYYGYTF. The CDR3 nucleotides read TGTGCCACCCCGGGGGCAGGGGGCTTGTACTATGGCTACACCTTC.

This clone was seen a few times. The J gene is TRBJ1-3, the V gene TRBV15; the D is unclear. V was cut by 1 base and J by 0 bases, with 10 bases left in between. Germline-derived CDR1 and CDR2 are LNHNV and YYDKDF (reference sequence). This CDR3 has 16 amino acids. The CDR3 nucleotides read TGTGCCACCAGCAGAGCAGTGACATCCTCTGGAAACACCATATATTTT. Translating gives CATSRAVTSSGNTIYF.

This chain connects TRBV6-1 to TRBJ1-5; TRBD1 matches 9 bases. Germline V gene lookup returns CDR1 MNHNS and CDR2 SASEGT. The J segment lost 4 bases and the V segment lost 4 bases, leaving 5 bases of the junction unmatched. CDR3 length: 15 residues. The CDR3 coding sequence is TGTGCCAGCAGTGGAGGGACAGGGCGGAATCAGCCCCAGCATTTT. Protein sequence: CASSGGTGRNQPQHF.

This clone was observed a handful of times. This chain uses TRBV2 with TRBJ2-3; weak D call: TRBD1 (5 bases). The CDR3 totals 16 residues. V was pared by 6 bases and J by 6 bases, with 22 bases between. From germline, CDR1 is SNHLY and CDR2 FYNNEI. Written as DNA, the CDR3 is TGTGCCAGCAGAGTTTACAGGAAGAATACCCCGGATACGCAGTATTTT. It is translated as CASRVYRKNTPDTQYF.